These 2 T cell receptor beta chains came from one sample sequenced in a study of vaccination effects on CD4 cells after COVID-19. In the ViraFEST assay, antigen-specific CD4+ clonotypes were identified by expansion after peptide-pool stimulation. Investigators separated out CD4+ T cells once around nine days of culture had passed. Each person got two doses of an mRNA SARS-CoV-2 vaccine, BNT162b2 or mRNA-1273. Clones were read by immunoSEQ multiplex PCR, and TCRdb kept only the in-frame ones, dropping some. The sample carries under 20,000 clones, about 70% recorded once. The antigens these receptors bind are not known. The material was CD4+ T cells from PBMCs cultured with SARS-CoV-2 spike peptides, obtained after COVID-19 vaccination. The source is a human donor who received a COVID-19 vaccine.

The chain is built from TRBV19 and TRBJ1-1; D gene uncertain. V gave up 9 bases and J gave up 9 bases, with 20 bases separating them. CDR3 size: 13 residues. CDR1 and CDR2 from the germline V gene are LNHDA and SQIVND (reference sequence). Here the CDR3 reads CASQTKTGRKAFF. DNA of the CDR3: TGTGCCAGCCAGACCAAGACCGGACGTAAAGCTTTCTTT.

The chain's CDR3 is CASSQENSGRGAQFF. The CDR3 DNA reads TGTGCCAGCAGCCAAGAAAATAGCGGGAGGGGTGCGCAGTTCTTC. The V gene is TRBV3-1 (or the pseudogene TRBV3-2), the J gene TRBJ2-1; 11 bases match TRBD2. This CDR3 is 15 amino acids long. V gave up 0 bases and J gave up 12 bases; unmatched junction bases: 7. The germline gives CDR1 LGHDT, CDR2 YNNKEL (reference sequence).